One and the same sample provided the 3 T cell receptor beta chains below, sequenced in a study of identifying expanded T cells in peripheral blood. Sequenced by immunoSEQ multiplex PCR; TCRdb stores in-frame clones only, minus some. The sample shows 90,000 to 100,000 clones, roughly 86% of them seen only once. The sequenced material came from blood. All receptors come from a person aged 18 to 75 in good health.

CDR3 protein: CASSPRLEANYGYTF. The CDR3 DNA reads as TGTGCCAGCAGCCCCAGACTGGAGGCTAACTATGGCTACACCTTC. V and J are TRBV5-6 and TRBJ1-2; D remains unclear. This CDR3 contains 15 residues. Trimming stripped 4 bases from V and 0 bases from J, with 13 bases between. Germline V gene data show CDR1 as SGHDT and CDR2 as YYEEEE.

The V and J genes are TRBV6-5 and TRBJ2-2, with a possible D match to TRBD2 (6 bases). Looked up from germline, CDR1 is MNHEY and CDR2 is SVGAGI. V was pared by 4 bases and J by 5 bases, with 8 bases between. This CDR3 contains 13 residues. The CDR3 sequence: CASSSAGTGELFF. DNA of the CDR3: TGTGCCAGCAGTTCCGCGGGAACCGGGGAGCTGTTTTTT.

V is TRBV6-5 and J is TRBJ1-2; TRBD1 is a possible D gene (5 bases). The CDR3 is 14 residues long. Per germline, CDR1 MNHEY and CDR2 SVGAGI. With 0 bases removed from V and 5 bases from J, the gap between germline ends came to 10 bases. The CDR3 DNA is TGTGCCAGCAGTTACTCAACCCGACAGTATGGCTACACCTTC. Protein product: CASSYSTRQYGYTF.